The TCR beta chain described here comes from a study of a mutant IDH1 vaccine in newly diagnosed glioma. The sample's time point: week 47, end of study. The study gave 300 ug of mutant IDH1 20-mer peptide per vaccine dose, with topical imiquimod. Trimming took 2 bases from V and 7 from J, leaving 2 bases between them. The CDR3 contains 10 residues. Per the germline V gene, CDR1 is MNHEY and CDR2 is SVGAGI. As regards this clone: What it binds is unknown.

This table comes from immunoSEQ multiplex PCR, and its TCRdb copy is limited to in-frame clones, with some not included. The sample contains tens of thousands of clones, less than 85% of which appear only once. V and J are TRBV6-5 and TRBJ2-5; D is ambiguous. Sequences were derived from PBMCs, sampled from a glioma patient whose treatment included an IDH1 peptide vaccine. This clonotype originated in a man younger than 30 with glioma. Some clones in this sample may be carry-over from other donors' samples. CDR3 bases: TGTGCCAGCAGTTACGGGACCCAGTACTTC. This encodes CASSYGTQYF.